This entry lists 10 T cell receptor beta chains sequenced from one sample in a study of T cells in Graves' hyperthyroidism and ophthalmopathy. Authors of the study amplified TCR beta CDR3 regions from RNA transcripts. HTBI primers were used for first-round RT-PCR of the TCR CDR3. MiXCR was run by TCRdb on the multiplex PCR reads, yielding one entry per CDR3 protein. The table records some 350,000 distinct CDR3 sequences, over 12% of them present only once. Sequenced material: blood. Receptors were obtained from an older woman with Graves' ophthalmopathy.

There are many counts of this clonotype. This chain connects TRBV7-8 to TRBJ2-3; D is possibly TRBD2 (7 bases). The CDR3 consists of 16 residues. Trimming stripped 2 bases from V and 0 bases from J, with 12 bases between. The germline CDR1 and CDR2 sequences are SGHVS and FQNEAQ. The CDR3 DNA sequence: TGTGCCAGCAGCTTATTTCGGGGGGCGAGCACAGATACGCAGTATTTT. Protein: CASSLFRGASTDTQYF.

This clonotype was counted only a few times. CDR3 nucleotides: TGTGCCAGCAGTTTTAGCTTCCCCATGCACAGGGGCGAGCAGTACTTC. Its translation: CASSFSFPMHRGEQYF. This rearrangement joins TRBV27 to TRBJ2-7; 7 nucleotides agree with TRBD1. This CDR3 has 16 amino acids. Per germline, CDR1 MNHEY and CDR2 SMNVEV (reference sequence). Unmatched junction bases numbered 14, after V lost 3 bases and J lost 6 bases.

The V gene is TRBV9, the J gene TRBJ2-1; D unclear. In germline, CDR1 is SGDLS, CDR2 YYNGEE. The CDR3 sequence is 14 residues long. Trimming cost V 2 bases and J 7 bases, with 13 bases left between them. The CDR3 here is CASSVDDVWNEQFF. The CDR3 region has the DNA TGTGCCAGCAGCGTCGACGACGTGTGGAATGAGCAGTTCTTC.

This clonotype has a count of ten or more. V and J are TRBV3-1 and TRBJ1-1, with D unclear. The CDR3 is 13 amino acids. Trimming removed 1 base at V and 9 bases at J, with 12 bases between. The V gene's germline CDR1 is LGHDT and CDR2 YNNKEL (reference sequence). The CDR3 coding sequence is TGTGCCAGCAGCCAAGTTGCAACCACCCAAGCTTTCTTT. This translates into CASSQVATTQAFF.

This clonotype was found a few times. This chain uses TRBV28 with TRBJ1-2, with D unresolved. Trimming took off 8 bases at V and 1 base at J, with 14 bases between the two ends. Germline assignment: CDR1 MDHEN and CDR2 SYDVKM. The CDR3 has 14 residues. The chain's CDR3 is CASWGSRINYGYTF. The CDR3 coding sequence is TGTGCCAGCTGGGGAAGCAGGATTAACTATGGCTACACCTTC.

This clonotype showed up just a few times. The chain employs TRBV24-1 and TRBJ2-3; tentative D call: TRBD1 (5 bases). CDR1 and CDR2 (germline): KGHDR, SFDVKD. V was cut by 3 bases and J by 0 bases, with 12 bases left in between. The CDR3 consists of 16 residues. The CDR3 region has the DNA TGTGCCACCAGTGATACTGTCAAGGGGAGCACAGATACGCAGTATTTT. Its protein is CATSDTVKGSTDTQYF.

In its sample, this clonotype was seen many times. The chain joins TRBV10-3 to TRBJ1-1; D uncertain. Deletions cut 4 bases from V and 1 base from J, with 13 bases between. Germline V lookup: CDR1 ENHRY, CDR2 SYGVKD. The CDR3 runs 15 residues. The CDR3 here is CAISASEGGNTEAFF. CDR3 DNA sequence: TGTGCCATCAGTGCCAGTGAGGGAGGGAACACTGAAGCTTTCTTT.

This clonotype showed up just a few times. The chain uses TRBV5-4 and TRBJ2-3, with TRBD2 as a possible D gene (6 bases). V was shortened by 1 base and J by 0 bases, with 9 bases between the two germline ends. The germline gives CDR1 SGHNT, CDR2 YYREEE (reference sequence). This CDR3 is built from 15 residues. Here the CDR3 reads CASSLNGGSTDTQYF. DNA for the CDR3: TGTGCCAGCAGCTTGAATGGGGGGAGCACAGATACGCAGTATTTT.

V usage is TRBV5-6 and J usage is TRBJ2-4; D gene unclear. Trimming cost V 0 bases and J 3 bases, with 10 bases left between them. Germline V CDR1 and CDR2: SGHDT, YYEEEE. The CDR3 runs 15 residues. The CDR3 sequence: CASSLAPDLKNIQYF. DNA for the CDR3: TGTGCCAGCAGCTTGGCCCCCGATCTCAAAAACATTCAGTACTTC.

This sequence joins TRBV6-5 and TRBJ2-1, with 14 bases fitting TRBD2. The J segment lost 9 bases and the V segment lost 7 bases, leaving 8 bases of the junction unmatched. The germline V gene has CDR1 MNHEY and CDR2 SVGAGI. This CDR3 has 15 residues. Here the CDR3 DNA reads TGTGCCAGCACCTCGGGACTAGCGGGAGTGGGTGAGCAGTTCTTC. Protein product: CASTSGLAGVGEQFF.